This TCR beta chain was observed in a study of cytomegalovirus exposure and HLA in healthy donors. Primers included in the PCR were 60 Vbeta and 13 Jbeta primers. Sequencing used immunoSEQ multiplex PCR; TCRdb keeps in-frame clones, though not all of them. The data contain around 100,000 clones, approximately 60% of them seen just once; the ten biggest clones take up roughly 2%. Whole-study results and caveats: A later analysis found that most CMV-associated TCR beta chains appeared HLA-restricted.

Regarding this clone: The antigen is not known. One end of the junction varies from germline; a read error may be responsible.

The CDR3 extends over 14 amino acids. The germline V gene encodes CDR1 SSHAT and CDR2 FNYEAQ (reference sequence). The rearrangement joins TRBV7-7 to TRBJ2-1, with TRBD2 identical over 7 bases. Sequenced sample: PBMCs. This clonotype was sampled from a woman aged 25 to 39 in good health and CMV-seronegative. This CDR3 reads CASSVGLHNNEQFF. CDR3 nucleotide sequence: TGTGCTAGCAGCGTGGGACTACACAACAATGAGCAGTTCTTC. Combining the CDR3 with reference TRBV7-7 and TRBJ2-1 gives the whole variable domain GAGVSQSPRYKVTKRGQDVTLRCDPISSHATLYWYQQALGQGPEFLTYFNYEAQPDKSGLPSDRFSAERPEGSISTLTIQRTEQRDSAMYRCASSVGLHNNEQFFGPGTRLTVL.